This T cell receptor beta chain was documented in a study of control samples from healthy donors and cancer patients. Looked up from germline, CDR1 is LGHDT and CDR2 is YNNKEL (reference sequence). The CDR3 runs to 17 residues. Trimming took 1 base from V and 4 from J; bases not matched to a gene: 11. Produced via immunoSEQ multiplex PCR; TCRdb's table is partial and in-frame only. Seen here are some 130,000 clones, 75% to 95% observed once, and the top ten hold about 2.5%. This clone was picked up a small number of times. Sequencing was performed on blood. The V call is TRBV3-1 (or the pseudogene TRBV3-2), the J call TRBJ1-2; 8 nucleotides match TRBD1. The receptor's source is a man aged 35 to 55 in good health. The CDR3 loop is CASSQGAWGQDPYGYTF. The CDR3 nucleotides are TGTGCCAGCAGCCAAGGCGCCTGGGGACAGGACCCCTATGGCTACACCTTC.